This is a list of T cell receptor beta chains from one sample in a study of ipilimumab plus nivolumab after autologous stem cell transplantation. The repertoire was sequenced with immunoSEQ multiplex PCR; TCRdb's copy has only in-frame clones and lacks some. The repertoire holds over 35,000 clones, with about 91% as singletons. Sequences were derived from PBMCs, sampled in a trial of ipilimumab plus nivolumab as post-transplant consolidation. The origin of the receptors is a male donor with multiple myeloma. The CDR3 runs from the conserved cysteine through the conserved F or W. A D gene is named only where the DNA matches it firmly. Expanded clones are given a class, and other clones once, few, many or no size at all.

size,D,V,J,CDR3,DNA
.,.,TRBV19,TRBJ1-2,CASSIPQEANYGYTF,TGTGCCAGTAGTATTCCCCAGGAAGCTAACTATGGCTACACCTTC
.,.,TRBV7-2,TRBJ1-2,CASSLEIWAGYTF,TGTGCCAGCAGCTTAGAGATCTGGGCTGGCTACACCTTC
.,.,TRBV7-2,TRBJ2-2,CASTTEGKGGTGELFF,TGTGCCAGCACCACCGAAGGGAAGGGCGGAACCGGGGAGCTGTTTTTT
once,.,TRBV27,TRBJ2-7,CASSSGGSTYEQYF,TGTGCCAGCAGTTCCGGGGGATCTACCTACGAGCAGTACTTC
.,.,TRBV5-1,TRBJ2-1,CASSFAKARSYNEQFF,TGCGCCAGCAGCTTTGCGAAGGCCCGTTCCTACAATGAGCAGTTCTTC
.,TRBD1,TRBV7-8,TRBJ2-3,CASSLGYEGTGITDTQYF,TGTGCCAGCAGCTTAGGGTATGAAGGGACAGGAATCACAGATACGCAGTATTTT
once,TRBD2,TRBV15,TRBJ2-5,CATSRVGLAQGGETQYF,TGTGCCACCAGCAGAGTGGGACTAGCGCAGGGAGGAGAGACCCAGTACTTC
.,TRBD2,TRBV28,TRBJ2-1,CASSWVRAGGLWNGNNEQFF,TGTGCCAGCAGTTGGGTTCGAGCGGGAGGATTGTGGAACGGCAACAATGAGCAGTTCTTC
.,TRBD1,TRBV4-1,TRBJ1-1,CASSRDRGNTEAFF,TGCGCCAGCAGCCGAGACAGGGGGAACACTGAAGCTTTCTTT
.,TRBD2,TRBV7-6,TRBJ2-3,CASSLEVAGYSTDTQYF,TGTGCCAGCAGCTTAGAAGTAGCGGGGTATAGCACAGATACGCAGTATTTT
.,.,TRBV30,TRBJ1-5,CAWSGTGMGNQPQHF,TGTGCCTGGAGTGGTACAGGGATGGGCAATCAGCCCCAGCATTTT
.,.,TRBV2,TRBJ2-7,CASSEPLPPYEQYF,TGTGCCAGCAGTGAACCCCTGCCCCCCTACGAGCAGTACTTC
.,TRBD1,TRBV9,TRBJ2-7,CASSDTDRGAPYEQYF,TGTGCCAGCAGTGATACCGACAGGGGAGCCCCCTACGAGCAGTACTTC
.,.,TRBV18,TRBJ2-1,CASSPDSSSYNEQFF,TGTGCCAGCTCACCGGACAGTAGCTCCTACAATGAGCAGTTCTTC
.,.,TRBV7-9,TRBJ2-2,CASSIIADETGELFF,TGTGCCAGCAGTATTATAGCGGACGAAACCGGGGAGCTGTTTTTT
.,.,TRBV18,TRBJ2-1,CASSLGKGYNEQFF,TGTGCCAGCTCCTTAGGGAAGGGTTACAATGAGCAGTTCTTC
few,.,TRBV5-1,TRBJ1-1,CASSLTAGTEAFF,TGCGCCAGCAGCTTGACGGCGGGGACTGAAGCTTTCTTT
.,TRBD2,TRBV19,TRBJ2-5,CASSFGGGAGETQYF,TGTGCCAGTAGTTTTGGCGGGGGGGCCGGGGAGACCCAGTACTTC
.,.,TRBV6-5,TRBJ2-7,CASKRTDGSYEQYF,TGTGCCAGCAAGCGGACAGACGGCTCCTACGAGCAGTACTTC
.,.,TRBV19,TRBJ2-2,CASSKVTGSTGELFF,TGTGCCAGTAGTAAGGTCACAGGGTCCACCGGGGAGCTGTTTTTT
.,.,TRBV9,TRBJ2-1,CASSAAVATSSYNEQFF,TGTGCCAGCAGCGCCGCGGTAGCGACCAGCTCCTACAATGAGCAGTTCTTC
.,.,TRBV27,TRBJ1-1,CASSLGPRWVTEAFF,TGTGCCAGCAGTTTAGGACCCAGGTGGGTCACTGAAGCTTTCTTT
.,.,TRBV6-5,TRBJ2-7,CASSPLFPYEQYF,TGTGCCAGCAGTCCCCTGTTCCCATACGAGCAGTACTTC
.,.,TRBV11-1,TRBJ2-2,CASRPQGFTGELFF,TGTGCCAGCAGACCCCAGGGTTTCACCGGGGAGCTGTTTTTT
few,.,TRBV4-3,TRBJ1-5,CASSGGSNQPQHF,TGCGCCAGCAGCGGGGGAAGCAATCAGCCCCAGCATTTT
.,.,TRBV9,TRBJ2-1,CASSARDTDNEQFF,TGTGCCAGCAGCGCCCGGGACACAGACAATGAGCAGTTCTTC
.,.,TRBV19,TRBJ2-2,CASSKAGLNTGELFF,TGTGCCAGTAGTAAAGCAGGGTTAAACACCGGGGAGCTGTTTTTT
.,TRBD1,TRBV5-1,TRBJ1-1,CASSFTGGPTEAFF,TGCGCCAGCAGCTTTACAGGGGGCCCGACTGAAGCTTTCTTT
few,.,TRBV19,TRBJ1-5,CASSGVGKGDQPQHF,TGTGCCAGTAGTGGGGTTGGGAAAGGGGATCAGCCCCAGCATTTT
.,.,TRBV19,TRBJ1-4,CASTGAAPYEKLFF,TGTGCCAGTACGGGGGCCGCTCCCTATGAAAAACTGTTTTTT
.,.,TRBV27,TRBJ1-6,CASSSQGASYNSPLHF,TGTGCCAGCAGTAGCCAAGGGGCCTCCTATAATTCACCCCTCCACTTT
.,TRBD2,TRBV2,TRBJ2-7,CALTSGYSYEQYF,TGTGCCCTAACTAGCGGGTACTCCTACGAGCAGTACTTC
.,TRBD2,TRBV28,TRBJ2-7,CASSSTSGRYF,TGTGCCAGCAGTTCTACTAGCGGGAGATACTTC
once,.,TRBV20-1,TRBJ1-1,CSASRGEAFF,TGCAGTGCTAGTAGGGGGGAAGCTTTCTTT
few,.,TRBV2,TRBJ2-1,CASSEEGDHYNEQFF,TGTGCCAGCAGTGAGGAAGGCGATCATTACAATGAGCAGTTCTTC
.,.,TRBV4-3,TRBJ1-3,CASSQDHRPGNTIYF,TGCGCCAGCAGCCAAGATCACCGTCCTGGAAACACCATATATTTT
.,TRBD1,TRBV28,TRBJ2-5,CASSATGDGETQYF,TGTGCCAGCAGTGCTACAGGGGACGGAGAGACCCAGTACTTC